This record concerns one TCR beta chain sequence. This entry is derived from a study of blood T cell repertoires in COVID-19. Background on the study: Sites in the United States, Italy and Spain provided acute and convalescent COVID-19 samples. Sample material is recorded as cDNA or gDNA derived from T cells, B-cell-depleted T cells, or PBMCs.

Authors' analysis steps: Amplification of reference gene primers was used by the study to estimate nucleated cell counts. The data were produced by immunoSEQ multiplex PCR, yet TCRdb's version contains in-frame clones alone and is incomplete. Clone size and the V and J calls come from that table; the DNA yielded D and trimming. The sample lists roughly 92,000 clones; about 90% were seen once. The origin of this receptor is an elderly woman with active or convalescent COVID-19. Input material: peripheral blood.

The DNA of the CDR3 is TGTGCCAGTAGTATAGTTGCGGGAGTGCGGTTCTTC. Translated: CASSIVAGVRFF. This chain links TRBV19 with TRBJ2-1; 7 bases agree with TRBD2. This CDR3 is 12 amino acids long. Germline V gene lookup returns CDR1 LNHDA and CDR2 SQIVND (reference sequence). V lost 1 base, J lost 15 bases, and 6 bases stayed unmatched.